This T cell receptor beta chain derives from a study of tumor and adjacent non-tumor tissue in lung cancer. The library came from three nested PCR rounds adapted from ARM-PCR protocols. TCRdb fed the multiplex PCR reads into MiXCR, producing one record per CDR3 protein. The sample includes fewer than 90,000 distinct CDR3 sequences, 76% of them seen just once. This CDR3 spans 14 amino acids. Germline V gene data show CDR1 as ENHRY and CDR2 as SYGVKD. Losses at the gene ends were 7 bases for V and 4 bases for J; bases not matched to a gene: 7. The template was RNA from unsorted bulk tissue. This non-tumor lung sample came from over 3 cm beyond the tumor edge.

Specimen: distant non-tumor lung tissue. This TCR was recovered from a woman in her 50s with non-small cell lung cancer. The rearrangement uses TRBV10-3 and TRBJ2-1; 7 bases line up with TRBD2. The CDR3 DNA follows: TGTGCCATCATGATGGGAGGGGCATACAATGAGCAGTTCTTC. Protein sequence: CAIMMGGAYNEQFF.